This paragraph covers one T cell receptor (beta chain) sequence. Germline loops: CDR1 SGHTA, CDR2 FQGNSA. The CDR3 contains 16 residues. Deletions cut 2 bases from V and 4 bases from J, with 16 bases between. The participants were between about 18 and 100 years old and came from about two dozen US areas. Self-reported history from a screening survey and questionnaire set each donor's cohort. The sample belongs to a study of blood T cell repertoires in COVID-19. The overall study: Samples came from the United States, Italy and Spain, spanning acute and convalescent COVID-19. T cells, B-cell-depleted T cells, or PBMCs supplied cDNA or gDNA.

Libraries were prepared by immunoSEQ multiplex PCR; TCRdb keeps only in-frame clonotypes and omits some of them. The table shows around 150,000 clones, with 60% to 80% occurring only once. The chain is built from TRBV7-2 and TRBJ2-3, with unresolved D. This receptor was taken from a woman aged 50 to 60 who had recovered from COVID-19. The sequencing sample was made of PBMCs or T cells enriched from blood (not recorded which). CDR3 sequence (DNA): TGTGCCAGCAGCTTAAGTCTCCCTAGTGGCCCAGATACGCAGTATTTT. Translation gives CASSLSLPSGPDTQYF.